The 5 T cell receptor beta chains below come from one sample, sequenced in a study of cytomegalovirus exposure and HLA in healthy donors. The primer mix had 60 Vbeta and 13 Jbeta primers. Produced via immunoSEQ multiplex PCR; TCRdb's table is partial and in-frame only. The profile covers roughly 110,000 clones, with approximately 80% appearing a single time and roughly 1.5% taken by the ten largest. Sequencing was done on a sample of PBMCs. These receptors were taken from a man aged 50 or older in good health and CMV-seronegative.

The chain joins TRBV7-9 to TRBJ2-5, with TRBD2 identical over 11 bases. Germline V lookup: CDR1 SEHNR, CDR2 FQNEAQ (reference sequence). With V trimmed by 4 bases and J by 0 bases, 4 bases remained unmatched. This CDR3 has 16 amino acids. The CDR3 nucleotides are TGTGCCAGCAGCTCTACTAGCGGGGGATACCAAGAGACCCAGTACTTC. Amino acid sequence: CASSSTSGGYQETQYF.

The rearrangement joins TRBV19 to TRBJ1-3; possibly TRBD1 for D (6 bases). This CDR3 region has 15 residues. V shed 5 bases and J shed 0 bases, with 11 bases lying between them. Germline values: CDR1 LNHDA, CDR2 SQIVND (reference sequence). The CDR3 is CASSPDSLSGNTIYF. CDR3 coding DNA: TGTGCCAGTAGTCCGGACAGTCTCTCTGGAAACACCATATATTTT. The full variable domain, rest sourced from reference TRBV19 and TRBJ1-3, is DGGITQSPKYLFRKEGQNVTLSCEQNLNHDAMYWYRQDPGQGLRLIYYSQIVNDFQKGDIAEGYSVSREKKESFPLTVTSAQKNPTAFYLCASSPDSLSGNTIYFGEGSWLTVV.

A single count supports this clone. The J gene is TRBJ2-5, the V gene TRBV5-1, with 9 bases that match TRBD1. Germline V gives CDR1 SGHRS, CDR2 YFSETQ. This CDR3 is built from 17 residues. Trimming removed 2 bases from V and 2 bases from J; junction bases left unmatched: 10. The CDR3 loop is CASSLIPGQGLQETQYF. The CDR3 nucleotides are TGCGCCAGCAGCTTAATTCCGGGACAGGGTCTTCAAGAGACCCAGTACTTC.

The chain employs TRBV25-1 and TRBJ1-4; D remains ambiguous. Between the trimmed V and J ends, which lost 8 bases and 7 bases, there was a span of 17 bases. Per germline, CDR1 MGHDK and CDR2 SYGVNS. The CDR3 is 14 amino acids. The CDR3 reads CASPRGSGGEKLFF. In DNA, the CDR3 is TGTGCCAGCCCCCGGGGTTCGGGTGGTGAAAAACTGTTTTTT. The variable domain in full, completed from reference TRBV25-1 and TRBJ1-4, reads EADIYQTPRYLVIGTGKKITLECSQTMGHDKMYWYQQDPGMELHLIHYSYGVNSTEKGDLSSESTVSRIRTEHFPLTLESARPSHTSQYLCASPRGSGGEKLFFGSGTQLSVL.

The chain is built from TRBV2 and TRBJ1-6; 7 positions agree with TRBD1. V was clipped by 2 bases and J by 6 bases; unmatched bases: 4. The CDR3 sequence is 15 residues long. Germline V gene sequence: CDR1 SNHLY, CDR2 FYNNEI. CDR3 sequence (DNA): TGTGCCAGCAGTGAAATATCAGGGGGTAATTCACCCCTCCACTTT. Translated, it gives CASSEISGGNSPLHF.